The following is a T cell receptor beta chain sequence with its context. The data are from a study of technical replicates of blood from a handful of donors. The CDR3 is made up of 14 amino acids. The germline gives CDR1 MDHEN, CDR2 SYDVKM. Trimming removed 3 bases from V and 1 base from J, with 9 bases in between. Repertoires were generated with immunoSEQ multiplex PCR, while TCRdb's copy carries only in-frame clones and drops some. The sample carries about 82,000 clones, around 96% recorded once. Material for sequencing was T cells isolated from PBMCs. V usage is TRBV28 and J usage is TRBJ1-1; D ambiguous. The receptor comes from a human donor in good health. The CDR3 nucleotides read TGTGCCAGCAGTTTGTTGGCGGCGAACACTGAAGCTTTCTTT. Encoded protein: CASSLLAANTEAFF.